This entry lists 22 T cell receptor beta chains sequenced from one sample in a study of T cells in Graves' hyperthyroidism and ophthalmopathy. What was amplified from RNA transcripts were TCR beta CDR3 regions. With the HTBI primer set, the TCR CDR3 went through a first round of RT-PCR. In TCRdb, the multiplex PCR reads were re-called with MiXCR into one record per CDR3 protein. The sample yields approximately 560,000 distinct CDR3 sequences, 46% seen once. Source material: peripheral blood or thyroid tissue (not recorded which). The origin of the receptors is a woman between 18 and 30 years old with Graves' hyperthyroidism.

The CDR3 region is CAITWDRGQQPQHF. The DNA of the CDR3 is TGTGCCATCACCTGGGACAGGGGTCAACAGCCCCAGCATTTT. The rearrangement uses TRBV10-3 and TRBJ1-5; 10 bases are shared with TRBD1. The V segment lost 7 bases and the J segment 7 bases; nucleotides outside the gene matches: 7. Germline V gene lookup returns CDR1 ENHRY and CDR2 SYGVKD. This CDR3 has 14 residues.

This chain uses TRBV20-1 with TRBJ2-7; D remains unclear. The germline V and J ends were trimmed by 3 bases and 0 bases, with 12 bases remaining between them. This CDR3 is 14 amino acids long. Germline values: CDR1 DFQATT, CDR2 SNEGSKA (reference sequence). The CDR3 spells CSASRTGYSYEQYF. In nucleotides, the CDR3 is TGCAGTGCTAGTCGGACGGGTTACTCCTACGAGCAGTACTTC.

In this sample, this clonotype turned up a few times. V usage is TRBV9 and J usage is TRBJ2-2; D is undetermined. V lost 5 bases and J 6 bases, leaving 5 bases between the germline ends. The germline V gene has CDR1 SGDLS and CDR2 YYNGEE. There are 11 residues in the CDR3. The CDR3 is CASSRPGELFF. CDR3 DNA sequence: TGTGCCAGCAGTCGGCCCGGGGAGCTGTTTTTT.

This clonotype was counted a few times. The rearrangement uses TRBV19 and TRBJ2-7, with D possibly being TRBD1 or TRBD2 (5 bases each). The CDR3 has 16 residues. Germline lookup yields CDR1 LNHDA and CDR2 SQIVND (reference sequence). The ends were cut back, 8 bases at V and 2 bases at J, with 22 bases in the middle. The CDR3 DNA reads TGTGCCAGTGCATCTCCGTTCCGGGACGCCACCTACGAGCAGTACTTC. It specifies CASASPFRDATYEQYF. Variable domain in full (rest from reference TRBV19 and TRBJ2-7): DGGITQSPKYLFRKEGQNVTLSCEQNLNHDAMYWYRQDPGQGLRLIYYSQIVNDFQKGDIAEGYSVSREKKESFPLTVTSAQKNPTAFYLCASASPFRDATYEQYFGPGTRLTVT.

This clonotype has a handful of counts. The chain recombines TRBV5-6 with TRBJ1-1; no clear D gene. Germline V gives CDR1 SGHDT, CDR2 YYEEEE. The ends were cut back, 0 bases at V and 5 bases at J, with 11 bases in the middle. The CDR3 sequence is 14 residues long. CDR3 DNA sequence: TGTGCCAGCAGCTTGGGTATGATTGGAACTGAAGCTTTCTTT. This translates into CASSLGMIGTEAFF.

The chain is built from TRBV11-3 and TRBJ1-3; 8 positions match TRBD1. V shed 3 bases, J shed 2 bases, and the junction held 6 bases outside the gene matches. The CDR3 extends over 16 amino acids. The germline V gene encodes CDR1 SGHNT and CDR2 YENEEA. CDR3 loop: CASSFNPGQAGNTIYF. DNA for the CDR3: TGTGCCAGCAGCTTCAACCCGGGACAGGCTGGAAACACCATATATTTT.

The chain carries TRBV10-3 and TRBJ1-2, with 10 bases fitting TRBD1. The CDR3 totals 15 residues. V shed 3 bases, J shed 6 bases, and the junction held 7 bases outside the gene matches. The V gene's germline CDR1 is ENHRY and CDR2 SYGVKD. The CDR3 protein is CAISDGQGVTHGYTF. The CDR3 DNA is TGTGCCATCAGTGACGGACAGGGGGTCACGCATGGCTACACCTTC.

This clonotype has only a few counts. The chain combines TRBV7-9 with TRBJ1-1, with unresolved D. The length of the CDR3 is 16 residues. Trimming removed 3 bases at V and 2 bases at J, with 16 bases between. CDR1 SEHNR and CDR2 FQNEAQ come from the germline V gene (reference sequence). CDR3 region: CASSLAIWPGNTEAFF. CDR3 in DNA: TGTGCCAGCAGCTTGGCGATTTGGCCGGGAAACACTGAAGCTTTCTTT.

Worth noting for this clonotype: Since a much larger clone is just one base distant, this may be a read error. The CDR3 loop is CAISESYRVQETQYF. The CDR3 DNA reads as TGTGCCATCAGTGAGTCGTATAGGGTCCAAGAGACCCAGTACTTC. The rearrangement links TRBV10-3 to TRBJ2-5, with unresolved D. The CDR3 runs 15 residues. V shed 0 bases and J shed 1 base, with 9 bases lying between them. Germline V gene lookup returns CDR1 ENHRY and CDR2 SYGVKD.

Details on this clonotype: The junction and the germline gene differ at one end; a read error may be behind it. The rearrangement uses TRBV6-5 and TRBJ1-2; the D gene is possibly TRBD1 (6 bases). The CDR3 is 14 residues long. Germline V lookup: CDR1 MNHEY, CDR2 SVGAGI. The CDR3 reads CAISYGGPNYGYTF. The CDR3 DNA sequence: TGTGCCATCAGTTACGGGGGCCCTAACTATGGCTACACCTTC.

This clonotype occurred a few times. In nucleotides, the CDR3 is TGCAGTGCTAGAGTTAGGAACAATCAGCCCCAGCATTTT. This translates into CSARVRNNQPQHF. V is TRBV20-1 and J is TRBJ1-5; no clear D gene. Deletions cut 1 base from V and 3 bases from J, with 7 bases between. The CDR3 spans 13 residues. Germline lookup yields CDR1 DFQATT and CDR2 SNEGSKA (reference sequence).

The chain couples TRBV7-9 to TRBJ1-1; possible D gene TRBD1, 5 bases. This CDR3 has 15 amino acids. The V end lost 3 bases, the J end lost 5 bases, and 16 bases lay between the germline ends. Germline-derived CDR1 and CDR2 are SEHNR and FQNEAQ (reference sequence). The CDR3 nucleotides read TGTGCCAGCAGCTTTTACAGACGCAGGGATACTGAAGCTTTCTTT. It is translated as CASSFYRRRDTEAFF.

This chain connects TRBV2 to TRBJ2-7, with D uncertain. Germline-derived CDR1 and CDR2 are SNHLY and FYNNEI. The CDR3 extends over 14 amino acids. Trimming left V 7 bases short and J 0 bases short, with 13 bases between. CDR3 coding DNA: TGTGCCAGCAAAGGGCCAGGTAGCTCCTACGAGCAGTACTTC. This codes for CASKGPGSSYEQYF.

The chain is built from TRBV19 and TRBJ2-7, with a tentative D call TRBD1 (6 bases). CDR1 is LNHDA, CDR2 SQIVND, per germline (reference sequence). Trimming removed 5 bases at V and 4 bases at J, with 12 bases between. This CDR3 has 13 residues. CDR3: CASSRPGDYEQYF. The CDR3 region has the DNA TGTGCCAGTAGTCGACCAGGGGATTACGAGCAGTACTTC.

The gene calls are TRBV10-3 and TRBJ1-5; 7 bases are a match to TRBD1. The CDR3 length is 12 residues. Trimming took 4 bases from V and 6 from J; bases not matched to a gene: 0. Germline CDR1 ENHRY, CDR2 SYGVKD. The CDR3, as DNA: TGTGCCATCAGTGGGACAGGTCAGCCCCAGCATTTT. This encodes CAISGTGQPQHF.

This clonotype was observed once. V is TRBV6-1 and J is TRBJ2-5; unclear D gene. CDR1 and CDR2 from the germline V gene are MNHNS and SASEGT. With 5 bases removed from V and 5 bases from J, the gap between germline ends came to 9 bases. The CDR3 totals 12 residues. CDR3 nucleotide sequence: TGTGCCAGCAGTTACACCTGGGAGACCCAGTACTTC. Amino acids: CASSYTWETQYF.

The chain recombines TRBV24-1 with TRBJ2-5; no firm D call. The V gene's germline CDR1 is KGHDR and CDR2 SFDVKD. The CDR3 is 14 residues long. Trimming left V 4 bases short and J 9 bases short, with 17 bases between. The CDR3 is CATSDPGPPAAQYF. CDR3 coding DNA: TGTGCCACCAGTGACCCGGGTCCTCCCGCGGCCCAGTACTTC.

This clonotype was counted a few times. V and J are TRBV12-3 or TRBV12-4 and TRBJ2-5, with TRBD2 identical over 16 bases. V lost 5 bases to trimming and J lost 4 bases; unmatched junction nucleotides: 4. The CDR3 consists of 16 residues. The CDR3 nucleotides are TGTGCCAGCAGTCAGGGACTAGCGGGAGGGCCAGAGACCCAGTACTTC. Translating it yields CASSQGLAGGPETQYF.

The gene calls are TRBV2 and TRBJ2-7; D is possibly TRBD2 (6 bases). Germline V lookup: CDR1 SNHLY, CDR2 FYNNEI. Trimming took 3 bases from V and 0 from J, leaving 12 bases between them. There are 15 residues in the CDR3. In DNA, the CDR3 is TGTGCCAGCAGTGAGTATAGCGGAAACTCCTACGAGCAGTACTTC. Translated, it gives CASSEYSGNSYEQYF.

V gene TRBV10-3 combines with J gene TRBJ2-7; TRBD1 matches 9 bases. V lost 6 bases and J lost 2; bases outside the gene matches: 5. This CDR3 spans 14 amino acids. Germline-derived CDR1 and CDR2 are ENHRY and SYGVKD. CDR3 sequence: CAIRDRGLTYEQYF. The DNA for the CDR3 is TGTGCCATCAGGGACAGGGGACTAACCTACGAGCAGTACTTC.

The chain uses TRBV16 and TRBJ1-1; no definite D call. CDR1 is KGHSY, CDR2 FQNENV, per germline. Trimming stripped 2 bases from V and 1 base from J, with 17 bases between. CDR3 length equals 17 residues. For the CDR3, the DNA is TGTGCCAGCAGCCAAGCGATCCAGATCCAGACGAACACTGAAGCTTTCTTT. This encodes CASSQAIQIQTNTEAFF.

The genes are TRBV7-9 and TRBJ2-7; weak D call: TRBD1 (5 bases). This CDR3 is 15 amino acids long. The ends were cut back, 5 bases at V and 2 bases at J, with 16 bases in the middle. Looked up from germline, CDR1 is SEHNR and CDR2 is FQNEAQ (reference sequence). The DNA for the CDR3 is TGTGCCAGCAGCCAAGCTGGGGCACAGGCCTACGAGCAGTACTTC. This encodes CASSQAGAQAYEQYF.